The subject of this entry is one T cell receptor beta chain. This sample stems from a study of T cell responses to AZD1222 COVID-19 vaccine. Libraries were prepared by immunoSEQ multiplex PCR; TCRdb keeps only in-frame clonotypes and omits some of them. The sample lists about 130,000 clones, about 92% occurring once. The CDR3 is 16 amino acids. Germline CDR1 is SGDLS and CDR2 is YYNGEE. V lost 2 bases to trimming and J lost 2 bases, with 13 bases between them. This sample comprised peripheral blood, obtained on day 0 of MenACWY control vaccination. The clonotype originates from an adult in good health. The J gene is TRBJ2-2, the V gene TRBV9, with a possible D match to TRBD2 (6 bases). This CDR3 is CASSVVDSGNTGELFF. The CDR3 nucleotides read TGTGCCAGCAGCGTGGTTGATAGCGGAAACACCGGGGAGCTGTTTTTT. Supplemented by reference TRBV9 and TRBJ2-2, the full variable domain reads DSGVTQTPKHLITATGQRVTLRCSPRSGDLSVYWYQQSLDQGLQFLIQYYNGEERAKGNILERFSAQQFPDLHSELNLSSLELGDSALYFCASSVVDSGNTGELFFGEGSRLTVL.